The clone carrying this T cell receptor (beta chain) was detected ten times or more. Its specificity is not known. The data were taken from a study of blood T cells in healthy people across ages. Study-level results: As age increased, TCR beta diversity per million T cells fell in a roughly linear fashion. Without sorted subsets, naive and antigen-experienced compartments could not be conclusively compared. Estimates drawn from one million T cells were deemed to understate diversity.

The V gene lost 2 bases and the J gene lost 3 bases, with 1 base spanning the gap. Germline V gene lookup returns CDR1 SGHTA and CDR2 FQGNSA. This CDR3 contains 11 residues. A second PCR, run for roughly 7 to 11 cycles, used a sample-barcoded 5' primer plus a J-beta primer mix. TCRdb used MiXCR to reprocess the 5' RACE reads, holding one entry per CDR3 protein. Of 870,000 or so distinct CDR3 sequences listed, around 28% were seen once; the top ten hold 17%. The clonotype originates from a woman at least 80 years old in good health. The chain employs TRBV7-2 and TRBJ2-5; D is ambiguous. The sequencing sample was made of blood. The CDR3, as DNA: TGTGCCAGCAGCTTAAAAGAGACCCAGTACTTC. Translated, it gives CASSLKETQYF.